This is a list of T cell receptor beta chains from one sample in a study of cytomegalovirus exposure and HLA in healthy donors. Libraries were prepared by immunoSEQ multiplex PCR; TCRdb keeps only in-frame clonotypes and omits some of them. The data show roughly 76,000 clones, approximately 90% seen once. The sequenced material came from PBMCs. The source of these receptors is a woman under 40 in good health and CMV-seronegative. CDR3s include the opening cysteine and the closing phenylalanine or tryptophan. The D gene is left open where the match is weak. Clone size is not always given. Where it is, it says once, few, many or a class for expanded clones.

J	D	size	V	DNA	CDR3
TRBJ2-1	TRBD2	.	TRBV5-6	TGTGCCAGCAGCCCGCGACTAGCGCCAAGCTCCTACAATGAGCAGTTCTTC	CASSPRLAPSSYNEQFF
TRBJ1-6	.	once	TRBV7-9	TGTGCCAGCAGCTTAGGATGGGGCCCAAATTCACCCCTCCACTTT	CASSLGWGPNSPLHF
TRBJ1-5	TRBD1	.	TRBV7-8	TGTGCCAGCAGCCTGAGCAGGGGGCTGGATCAGCCCCAGCATTTT	CASSLSRGLDQPQHF
TRBJ1-1	.	few	TRBV6-5	TGTGCCAGCAGTTACTACAGAAGTACTGAAGCTTTCTTT	CASSYYRSTEAFF
TRBJ1-1	.	few	TRBV4-3	TGCGCCAGCAGCCAAGATAACAGGACCAGAATCACTGAAGCTTTCTTT	CASSQDNRTRITEAFF
TRBJ2-1	TRBD1	.	TRBV6-5	TGTGCCAGCAGTTACGCGGACAGGCCCAATGAGCAGTTCTTC	CASSYADRPNEQFF
TRBJ2-3	TRBD2	.	TRBV27	TGTGCCAGCAGTTCGACCGGGACTAGCGGGAGACGCGATACGCAGTATTTT	CASSSTGTSGRRDTQYF
TRBJ1-1	TRBD1	once	TRBV27	TGTGCCAGCAGTTTAACAGGGGGCACTGAAGCTTTCTTT	CASSLTGGTEAFF
TRBJ1-1	TRBD1	once	TRBV5-1	TGCGCCAGCAGCATACGACAGGGGGTGAGCACTGAAGCTTTCTTT	CASSIRQGVSTEAFF
TRBJ2-1	TRBD1	few	TRBV6-1	TGTGCCAGCAGTGAAGGGGGACAGCCCTACAATGAGCAGTTCTTC	CASSEGGQPYNEQFF
TRBJ2-7	.	.	TRBV6-5	TGTGCCAGCAGCCCCGTCCCCGCAGGGCCCTACGAGCAGTACTTC	CASSPVPAGPYEQYF
TRBJ1-5	.	.	TRBV19	TGTGCCAGTAGCCCGTACAGTCTATATCAGCCCCAGCATTTT	CASSPYSLYQPQHF
TRBJ2-5	TRBD1	.	TRBV28	TGTGCCAGCAGTACCGGGACAGGGGGCCAAGAGACCCAGTACTTC	CASSTGTGGQETQYF
TRBJ1-1	.	.	TRBV10-2	TGCGCCGTAGGCAGGGCTGAAAACACTGAAGCTTTCTTT	CAVGRAENTEAFF